One and the same sample provided the 5 T cell receptor beta chains below, sequenced in a study of T-cell reconstitution after alpha-beta-depleted transplantation in children. A TCRbeta library incorporating unique molecular identifiers was prepared. TCRdb called the PCR reads again in MiXCR, with one record for every CDR3 protein. The sample shows a few hundred thousand distinct CDR3 sequences, 43% of them seen only once. The sample in question was PBMCs, obtained before TCRalphabeta/CD19-depleted stem cell transplant. These receptors came from a girl aged 2-10 years with aplastic anemia, due to receive a stem cell transplant.

CDR3 nucleotide sequence: TGTGCCAGCAGCTTGGGAGGGCCGAACAGGGCAGTGGTATCTGAAGCTTTCTTT. Translating it yields CASSLGGPNRAVVSEAFF. This chain joins TRBV5-6 and TRBJ1-1; D perhaps matches TRBD1 (6 bases). Germline V lookup: CDR1 SGHDT, CDR2 YYEEEE. The CDR3 is 18 amino acids. V was clipped by 0 bases and J by 6 bases, with 24 bases between them. Complete variable domain (other parts from reference TRBV5-6 and TRBJ1-1): DAGVTQSPTHLIKTRGQQVTLRCSPKSGHDTVSWYQQALGQGPQFIFQYYEEEERQRGNFPDRFSGHQFPNYSSELNVNALLLGDSALYLCASSLGGPNRAVVSEAFFGQGTRLTVV.

V and J are TRBV7-8 and TRBJ2-3; 9 bases are a match to TRBD2. Germline CDR1 SGHVS, CDR2 FQNEAQ. CDR3 length: 15 amino acids. J gave up 5 bases and V 3 bases, and 6 bases lay outside the gene matches. Written as DNA, the CDR3 is TGTGCCAGCAGCTTGGGGGGACTAGCAGAAGATACGCAGTATTTT. Its protein product is CASSLGGLAEDTQYF.

The chain carries TRBV9 and TRBJ1-4; unclear D gene. CDR1 and CDR2 (germline): SGDLS, YYNGEE. V lost 3 bases and J 3 bases, leaving 18 bases between the germline ends. The CDR3 loop spans 17 amino acids. The CDR3 coding sequence is TGTGCCAGCAGCGCCCTAAAGGAGGGTGGATCTAATGAAAAACTGTTTTTT. Protein sequence: CASSALKEGGSNEKLFF.

Only a few counts were recorded for this clonotype. The chain joins TRBV11-3 to TRBJ2-3; the D is unclear. The CDR3 runs 13 residues. Germline CDR1 SGHNT, CDR2 YENEEA. V was clipped by 5 bases and J by 5 bases, with 11 bases between them. CDR3 region: CASSLSRVDTQYF. In DNA, the CDR3 is TGTGCCAGCAGCCTTAGCCGGGTAGATACGCAGTATTTT.

This chain uses TRBV18 with TRBJ2-1; weak D call: TRBD1 (5 bases). The CDR3 runs to 16 residues. CDR1 and CDR2 (germline): KGHSH, LQKENI. Between the trimmed V and J ends, which lost 3 bases and 9 bases, there was a span of 21 bases. CDR3 protein: CASSPTTELPYVEQFF. The CDR3 DNA sequence: TGTGCCAGCTCACCGACGACAGAACTGCCCTATGTTGAGCAGTTCTTC. Full variable domain (rest looked up from reference TRBV18 and TRBJ2-1): NAGVMQNPRHLVRRRGQEARLRCSPMKGHSHVYWYRQLPEEGLKFMVYLQKENIIDESGMPKERFSAEFPKEGPSILRIQQVVRGDSAAYFCASSPTTELPYVEQFFGPGTRLTVL.